The rows below give T cell receptor beta chains drawn from one sample of a study of OX40 agonist ivuxolimab in advanced cancers. Clones were sequenced by immunoSEQ multiplex PCR, and TCRdb holds only the in-frame ones, with some missing. The sample gives around 3,000 clones, approximately 80% of which show up once; 28% is in the top ten. This specimen was CD4+ or CD8+ T cells sorted from blood, taken in a trial of the OX40 agonist ivuxolimab. The receptors originated from an adult with an advanced solid tumor such as melanoma, head and neck, liver or kidney cancer. The CDR3 runs from the conserved cysteine through the conserved F or W. A D gene is named only where the DNA matches it firmly. Part of the rows lack a size; the others show once, few, many or a class for expanded clones.

NA	TRBJ2-7	15	TRBD2	TRBV5-5	CASSLGLAGVFEQYF	TGTGCCAGCAGCTTGGGTCTAGCGGGAGTGTTCGAGCAGTACTTC
NA	TRBJ2-7	15	NA	TRBV15	CATSREQGSSYEQYF	TGTGCCACCAGCAGGGAACAGGGTAGCTCCTACGAGCAGTACTTC
NA	TRBJ1-3	13	NA	TRBV30	CAWLPWAGNTIYF	TGTGCCTGGCTCCCCTGGGCTGGAAACACCATATATTTT
once	TRBJ1-6	15	TRBD1	TRBV6-1	CASSSRDRYNSPLHF	TGTGCCAGCAGTTCTCGGGACAGATATAATTCACCCCTCCACTTT
NA	TRBJ2-5	16	TRBD1	TRBV14	CASRATGQGARETQYF	TGTGCCAGCAGGGCAACGGGACAGGGGGCGCGGGAGACCCAGTACTTC
NA	TRBJ2-1	15	TRBD1	TRBV5-6	CASSPTGDSYNEQFF	TGTGCCAGCAGCCCGACAGGGGACTCCTACAATGAGCAGTTCTTC
once	TRBJ2-7	16	TRBD2	TRBV4-1	CASSRTGLAGGYEQYF	TGCGCCAGCAGCCGCACTGGACTAGCGGGAGGTTACGAGCAGTACTTC
NA	TRBJ2-3	15	NA	TRBV6-5	CASSPQRHSTDTQYF	TGTGCCAGCAGCCCGCAAAGACACAGCACAGATACGCAGTATTTT
once	TRBJ1-1	14	TRBD1	TRBV6-1	CASSETGRITEAFF	TGTGCCAGCAGTGAGACAGGGAGGATCACTGAAGCTTTCTTT
NA	TRBJ2-7	14	TRBD2	TRBV7-9	CASSPGGASYEQYF	TGTGCCAGCAGCCCGGGGGGAGCCTCCTACGAGCAGTACTTC
once	TRBJ2-7	16	NA	TRBV28	CASSLPSGESPYEQYF	TGTGCCAGCAGTTTACCTTCGGGCGAAAGCCCCTACGAGCAGTACTTC
large	TRBJ1-1	14	NA	TRBV5-1	CASHSAGAFTEAFF	TGCGCCAGCCATTCTGCGGGGGCTTTCACTGAAGCTTTCTTT
NA	TRBJ2-6	19	NA	TRBV7-9	CASSFPAGGPLSGANVLTF	TGTGCCAGCAGCTTCCCGGCCGGGGGGCCCCTCTCTGGGGCCAACGTCCTGACTTTC
NA	TRBJ2-5	16	TRBD2	TRBV5-1	CASSSRLAGIQETQYF	TGCGCCAGCAGCTCCCGACTAGCGGGGATACAAGAGACCCAGTACTTC
large	TRBJ2-7	12	NA	TRBV5-6	CASSLVSGEQYF	TGTGCCAGCAGCTTGGTCAGTGGCGAGCAGTACTTC
once	TRBJ2-5	13	NA	TRBV19	CASSMTIQETQYF	TGTGCCAGTAGTATGACAATTCAAGAGACCCAGTACTTC
few	TRBJ2-1	18	TRBD2	TRBV28	CASSFDEGLAGKNNEQFF	TGTGCCAGCAGTTTCGATGAAGGACTAGCGGGAAAAAACAATGAGCAGTTCTTC
NA	TRBJ2-2	17	TRBD2	TRBV9	CASSPRGGRAGTGELFF	TGTGCCAGCAGCCCCCGGGGGGGGAGGGCCGGCACCGGGGAGCTGTTTTTT
NA	TRBJ2-1	16	NA	TRBV7-6	CASSPRGALGYNEQFF	TGTGCCAGCAGCCCTAGGGGGGCCCTTGGCTACAATGAGCAGTTCTTC
NA	TRBJ2-1	13	NA	TRBV9	CASSVGLVSEQFF	TGTGCCAGCAGCGTAGGGTTAGTCAGTGAGCAGTTCTTC
NA	TRBJ2-7	12	NA	TRBV30	CACLRDDYEQYF	TGTGCCTGTCTTCGGGATGACTACGAGCAGTACTTC
NA	TRBJ1-4	14	NA	TRBV18	CASSAEVVGEKLFF	TGTGCCAGCTCGGCTGAGGTGGTCGGCGAAAAACTGTTTTTT
few	TRBJ2-5	15	TRBD1	TRBV9	CASSAGTVTQETQYF	TGTGCCAGCAGCGCCGGGACAGTGACTCAAGAGACCCAGTACTTC
few	TRBJ2-7	10	NA	TRBV28	CATALGEQYF	TGTGCCACCGCCTTGGGCGAGCAGTACTTC
NA	TRBJ2-5	13	NA	TRBV5-8	CASSLAPAVTQYF	TGTGCCAGCAGCTTGGCCCCGGCAGTGACCCAGTACTTC
NA	TRBJ2-5	16	NA	TRBV10-2	CASSELRGSTRETQYF	TGCGCCAGCAGTGAGTTGAGGGGATCGACTCGGGAGACCCAGTACTTC
NA	TRBJ2-1	17	TRBD2	TRBV19	CASSTPSGSFVTNEQFF	TGTGCCAGTAGTACCCCAAGCGGGAGCTTTGTAACCAATGAGCAGTTCTTC
NA	TRBJ2-3	14	NA	TRBV9	CASSVYDWTDTQYF	TGTGCCAGCAGCGTTTACGATTGGACAGATACGCAGTATTTT
NA	TRBJ1-5	13	NA	TRBV7-3	CASSLFGEQPQHF	TGTGCCAGCAGCTTATTTGGGGAACAGCCCCAGCATTTT
NA	TRBJ1-3	17	NA	TRBV4-2	CASSQSLDVSSGNTIYF	TGTGCCAGCAGCCAATCATTGGACGTAAGTTCTGGAAACACCATATATTTT
NA	TRBJ2-1	16	TRBD2	TRBV27	CASSLRLSGSGVEQFF	TGTGCCAGCAGTTTACGTCTTAGCGGGAGCGGTGTTGAGCAGTTCTTC
NA	TRBJ1-1	14	TRBD1	TRBV15	CATSRDRDWTEAFF	TGTGCCACCAGCCGAGACAGGGATTGGACTGAAGCTTTCTTT
large	TRBJ1-2	15	NA	TRBV2	CASSLLTGLRGGYTF	TGTGCCAGCAGTCTCTTGACAGGATTACGGGGAGGCTACACCTTC
once	TRBJ2-1	13	NA	TRBV7-5	CASSLSTYNEQFF	TGTGCCAGCAGCCTCTCCACCTACAATGAGCAGTTCTTC
NA	TRBJ1-1	12	NA	TRBV7-9	CASSVRGTEAFF	TGTGCCAGCAGCGTCCGGGGAACTGAAGCTTTCTTT
NA	TRBJ2-1	13	NA	TRBV5-6	CASSLTGTTEQFF	TGTGCCAGCAGCCTGACCGGGACAACCGAGCAGTTCTTC
NA	TRBJ1-3	15	NA	TRBV6-4	CASTEDRNSGNTIYF	TGTGCCAGCACGGAAGATCGGAACTCTGGAAACACCATATATTTT
once	TRBJ2-7	16	NA	TRBV4-2	CASSPWVPAPSAEQYF	TGTGCCAGCAGCCCCTGGGTCCCGGCCCCGTCTGCCGAGCAGTACTTC
once	TRBJ2-1	16	NA	TRBV28	CASSSPRGRGGNEQFF	TGTGCCAGCAGTTCCCCAAGGGGAAGAGGGGGGAATGAGCAGTTCTTC
NA	TRBJ1-6	12	NA	TRBV27	CASSPNNSPLHF	TGTGCCAGCAGTCCGAATAATTCACCCCTCCACTTT
NA	TRBJ2-1	15	NA	TRBV7-7	CASSSGTGSYNEQFF	TGTGCTAGCAGCTCCGGGACGGGGTCTTACAATGAGCAGTTCTTC
NA	TRBJ2-7	14	NA	TRBV4-1	CASSLRSPSGEQYF	TGCGCCAGCAGCCTTCGGTCACCCTCTGGCGAGCAGTACTTC
NA	TRBJ1-2	13	NA	TRBV30	CAWSVQGLDGYTF	TGTGCCTGGAGCGTTCAGGGGCTCGATGGCTACACCTTC
NA	TRBJ2-5	14	NA	TRBV19	CASSMRGRQETQYF	TGTGCCAGTAGTATGCGCGGCAGACAAGAGACCCAGTACTTC
once	TRBJ2-7	15	NA	TRBV7-3	CASSLLGGQGYEQYF	TGTGCCAGCAGCTTACTCGGGGGGCAAGGGTACGAGCAGTACTTC
NA	TRBJ2-3	14	NA	TRBV2	CASSGGQGSDTQYF	TGTGCCAGCAGTGGAGGTCAGGGGTCAGATACGCAGTATTTT
NA	TRBJ1-1	13	NA	TRBV19	CASSIDPRDEAFF	TGTGCCAGTAGTATAGATCCTCGGGATGAAGCTTTCTTT
NA	TRBJ2-7	14	NA	TRBV5-1	CASSSEASSYEQYF	TGCGCCAGCAGCTCGGAGGCGTCATCCTACGAGCAGTACTTC
NA	TRBJ2-7	15	TRBD1	TRBV6-6	CASSYSDRVVDEQYF	TGTGCCAGCAGTTATTCGGACAGGGTGGTCGACGAGCAGTACTTC
NA	TRBJ2-5	17	NA	TRBV5-6	CASSLDLAGNEQETQYF	TGTGCCAGCAGCTTGGATTTGGCCGGGAACGAACAAGAGACCCAGTACTTC
NA	TRBJ1-2	15	NA	TRBV19	CATSQGFTGNYGYTF	TGTGCCACATCGCAAGGGTTCACCGGGAACTATGGCTACACCTTC
NA	TRBJ2-5	14	NA	TRBV29-1	CSVEERRPQETQYF	TGCAGCGTTGAAGAGCGGCGACCGCAAGAGACCCAGTACTTC
NA	TRBJ1-5	15	NA	TRBV2	CASSEGGQGNQPQHF	TGTGCCAGCAGTGAGGGTGGTCAGGGGAATCAGCCCCAGCATTTT